This note documents a single TCR beta chain sequence. This sample is drawn from a study of blood T cell repertoires in COVID-19. As for the study in general: Samples representing acute and convalescent COVID-19 were sourced from the United States, Italy and Spain. T cells, B-cell-depleted T cells, or PBMCs provided the cDNA or gDNA that served as material.

This CDR3 comprises 15 residues. Germline CDR1 and CDR2: SNHLY and FYNNEI. The ends were cut back, 3 bases at V and 1 base at J, with 7 bases in the middle. Per the original data handling: Amplifying reference gene primers gave estimates of nucleated cell counts. Here immunoSEQ multiplex PCR was the method, and the copy in TCRdb shows in-frame clones only, minus some. The D gene and trimming were derived from the DNA, and the V and J assignments and clone size from that table. The sample includes more than 250,000 clones, around nine tenths seen only once; the top ten take 1%. The rearrangement uses TRBV2 and TRBJ1-6; D unclear. This receptor was identified in a man between 50 and 59 years old with active or convalescent COVID-19. The sample was peripheral blood. The CDR3 is CASSESRSYNSPLHF. The CDR3 DNA is TGTGCCAGCAGTGAGTCGAGGTCCTATAATTCACCCCTCCACTTT.